The rows below give T cell receptor beta chains drawn from one sample of a study of regulatory T cells in long-lasting Graves disease. TCRdb reprocessed the multiplex PCR reads with MiXCR, giving one entry per CDR3 protein. The sample lists under 450,000 distinct CDR3 sequences, less than 25% occurring once. Sequencing used peripheral blood mononuclear cells (PBMCs), obtained when the disease was refractory, from a patient treated with antithyroid drugs. The receptors stem from a female donor with Graves disease. CDR3s include the opening cysteine and the closing phenylalanine or tryptophan. For some rows the clone size is stated as once, few or many, or as a class when expanded; others skip it.

clone size	CDR3 length	V gene	J gene	CDR3 protein
many	16	TRBV6-5	TRBJ2-7	CASSYPRGGAIYEQYF
few	14	TRBV10-3	TRBJ2-7	CAISATGYSYEQYF
NA	11	TRBV30	TRBJ2-5	CAWAIQETQYF
few	17	TRBV6-1	TRBJ1-1	CASSPRGFGGRNTEAFF
many	13	TRBV30	TRBJ2-5	CAWSRSRKETQYF
NA	14	TRBV30	TRBJ2-4	CAWATGDIRNIQYF
NA	13	TRBV24-1	TRBJ1-2	CATSDLSSDGYTF
few	15	TRBV10-3	TRBJ1-1	CAINGGGVFGTEAFF
many	17	TRBV2	TRBJ2-7	CASSDPVLGYTSYEQYF
NA	17	TRBV6-1	TRBJ2-2	CASGPGLAEPNTGELFF
NA	14	TRBV6-1	TRBJ1-2	CASSVAGAVYGYTF
NA	14	TRBV20-1	TRBJ1-1	CSARGNRGPFEAFF
many	13	TRBV19	TRBJ1-1	CASSDTLNTEAFF
few	15	TRBV5-1	TRBJ2-7	CASSPRSPRTQEQYF
many	13	TRBV28	TRBJ1-4	CASRTGGNEKLFF
many	15	TRBV28	TRBJ2-7	CASSPPGSVSYEQYF
many	14	TRBV3-1	TRBJ1-2	CASSQDGRNYGYTF
once	17	TRBV9	TRBJ2-2	CASSVKGQGAHAGELFF
few	14	TRBV19	TRBJ2-3	CASSGLAARGTQYF
few	15	TRBV25-1	TRBJ1-4	CASSSDRGANEKLFF
NA	14	TRBV5-1	TRBJ2-5	CASSEDRGKETQYF
NA	16	TRBV7-6	TRBJ2-5	CASSVPGLAEKETQYF
NA	15	TRBV15	TRBJ2-6	CATSPGPSGANVLTF
few	16	TRBV5-1	TRBJ2-5	CASSPGTGQGQETQYF
NA	19	TRBV7-2	TRBJ2-7	CASSLVGGTSGAFGGEQYF
NA	14	TRBV28	TRBJ1-5	CASSSPGHNQPQHF
few	17	TRBV5-5	TRBJ2-5	CASSLTPGLAGGETQYF
many	17	TRBV6-1	TRBJ2-2	CASSALAGVTMAGELFF
NA	13	TRBV27	TRBJ2-3	CASSPTTWNTQYF
NA	13	TRBV3-1	TRBJ1-2	CASSQVSGDGYTF
NA	15	TRBV3-1	TRBJ1-1	CASSQDRRGAGEAFF
NA	17	TRBV6-1	TRBJ2-1	CASSSGLAGAWVYEQFF
NA	14	TRBV19	TRBJ1-2	CASSIVGVTYGYTF
many	16	TRBV24-1	TRBJ2-7	CATSSGTSGRRNEQYF
few	12	TRBV24-1	TRBJ2-7	CATSDLGPKQYF
few	14	TRBV30	TRBJ1-1	CAWSEGYRGSEAFF
NA	12	TRBV5-6	TRBJ2-7	CASSSLVVEQYF
NA	14	TRBV12-3/TRBV12-4	TRBJ1-3	CASSARGDRGTIYF
many	16	TRBV6-5	TRBJ2-5	CASSYSRIGWEETQYF
few	17	TRBV11-2	TRBJ1-1	CASSGEIWGRLNTEAFF